Below, 21 T cell receptor beta chains from the same sample are listed, as sequenced in a study of blood T cell repertoires in COVID-19. Data came from immunoSEQ multiplex PCR; TCRdb stores just in-frame clones and leaves some out. The sample holds some 110,000 clones, about 88% seen once. Sequencing input: peripheral blood. The receptors originated from a man aged 40-49 years with acute or convalescent COVID-19.

V usage is TRBV2 and J usage is TRBJ1-1, with 8 bases matching TRBD1. Germline V CDR1 and CDR2: SNHLY, FYNNEI. This CDR3 comprises 14 residues. V was pared by 4 bases and J by 3 bases, with 4 bases of the junction left unmatched. CDR3 bases: TGTGCCAGCAGTGGGGCAGGGGGCCACACTGAAGCTTTCTTT. Its translation: CASSGAGGHTEAFF.

Only one count was recorded for this clone. For the CDR3, the DNA is TGTGCCAGCAGCCAAGGCCATAGCGGGGACCAGAATGAGCAGTTCTTC. Its translation is CASSQGHSGDQNEQFF. This chain connects TRBV4-2 to TRBJ2-1; TRBD2 aligns across 8 bases. The CDR3 has 16 amino acids. V gave up 1 base and J gave up 7 bases; unmatched junction bases: 9. Germline lookup yields CDR1 LGHNA and CDR2 YNFKEQ.

The chain combines TRBV28 with TRBJ1-2; TRBD1 might be the D (5 bases). This CDR3 is built from 14 residues. CDR1 and CDR2 from the germline V gene are MDHEN and SYDVKM. Trimming left V 2 bases short and J 8 bases short, with 15 bases between. CDR3 nucleotides: TGTGCCAGCAGTTTAATGGGGAGGGGATCCGGCTACACCTTC. Amino acids: CASSLMGRGSGYTF.

The sample holds a few counts of this clone. This chain links TRBV7-9 with TRBJ1-6, with D possibly matching TRBD1 (6 bases). This CDR3 is 14 amino acids long. Germline V gene data show CDR1 as SEHNR and CDR2 as FQNEAQ (reference sequence). V was shortened by 5 bases and J by 7 bases, with 12 bases between the two germline ends. As DNA, the CDR3 is TGTGCCAGCAGCGAGGGGACAACGAATTCACCCCTCCACTTT. It encodes CASSEGTTNSPLHF.

The rearrangement links TRBV5-1 to TRBJ2-7, with D possibly being TRBD1 (5 bases). The V end was cut by 1 base, the J end by 3 bases, with 11 bases between. Per the germline V gene, CDR1 is SGHRS and CDR2 is YFSETQ. The CDR3 runs to 14 residues. This CDR3 is CASSLQGAGYEQYF. The CDR3 nucleotides read TGCGCCAGCAGCTTGCAGGGTGCAGGCTACGAGCAGTACTTC. Filled out from reference TRBV5-1 and TRBJ2-7, the complete variable domain reads KAGVTQTPRYLIKTRGQQVTLSCSPISGHRSVSWYQQTPGQGLQFLFEYFSETQRNKGNFPGRFSGRQFSNSRSEMNVSTLELGDSALYLCASSLQGAGYEQYFGPGTRLTVT.

V usage is TRBV4-2 and J usage is TRBJ2-3; 8 positions match TRBD1. From germline, CDR1 is LGHNA and CDR2 YNFKEQ. CDR3 size: 14 residues. V was clipped by 4 bases and J by 3 bases; unmatched bases: 3. The CDR3 nucleotides read TGTGCCAGCAGCCGGACAGGGTCGACAGATACGCAGTATTTT. Residues: CASSRTGSTDTQYF.

V and J are TRBV7-9 and TRBJ2-5; D uncertain. Germline-derived CDR1 and CDR2 are SEHNR and FQNEAQ (reference sequence). V shed 6 bases and J shed 2 bases, with 13 bases lying between them. The CDR3 length is 14 residues. CDR3 sequence reads: CASSISMRQETQYF. The CDR3 bases are TGTGCCAGCAGTATTAGTATGCGACAAGAGACCCAGTACTTC.

The chain couples TRBV4-3 to TRBJ2-1; D unclear. This CDR3 spans 16 amino acids. V was shortened by 0 bases and J by 0 bases, with 9 bases between the two germline ends. The germline V gene encodes CDR1 LGHNA and CDR2 YSLEER. The DNA of the CDR3 is TGCGCCAGCAGCCAAGATCTCTTGAGCTCCTACAATGAGCAGTTCTTC. Protein: CASSQDLLSSYNEQFF.

This sequence joins TRBV19 and TRBJ1-5, with D tentatively TRBD1 (6 bases). The CDR3 totals 16 residues. CDR1 and CDR2 from the germline V gene are LNHDA and SQIVND (reference sequence). V lost 10 bases and J lost 0, with 19 bases in between. CDR3 sequence: CAIPGHLYYSNQPQHF. The DNA of the CDR3 is TGTGCCATTCCGGGACACCTATATTATAGCAATCAGCCCCAGCATTTT.

The rearrangement joins TRBV18 to TRBJ2-7; TRBD1 matches at 7 bases. V lost 5 bases and J lost 0; bases outside the gene matches: 7. The V gene's germline CDR1 is KGHSH and CDR2 LQKENI. The CDR3 is 15 residues long. The CDR3 bases are TGTGCCAGCTCAACCGGACAGGTGGGCTCCTACGAGCAGTACTTC. It yields the protein CASSTGQVGSYEQYF.

This chain joins TRBV18 and TRBJ1-4; 8 bases are a match to TRBD1. The CDR3 runs 14 residues. Germline V gene data show CDR1 as KGHSH and CDR2 as LQKENI. Losses at the gene ends were 2 bases for V and 8 bases for J; bases not matched to a gene: 4. CDR3 residues: CASSPGQGHEKLFF. For the CDR3, the DNA is TGTGCCAGCTCACCAGGACAGGGTCACGAAAAACTGTTTTTT.

V usage is TRBV6-5 and J usage is TRBJ2-5, with 8 bases matching TRBD2. CDR3 size: 15 residues. Germline loops: CDR1 MNHEY, CDR2 SVGAGI. J was trimmed by 4 bases and V by 11 bases; bases with no gene match: 15. CDR3 amino acids: CAGGGKGLVGETQYF. Here the CDR3 DNA reads TGTGCCGGGGGGGGTAAGGGACTAGTGGGAGAGACCCAGTACTTC.

The chain uses TRBV2 and TRBJ2-7; 10 bases match TRBD2. Germline V gene lookup returns CDR1 SNHLY and CDR2 FYNNEI. This CDR3 is 13 amino acids long. The V and J ends lost 10 bases and 6 bases, in that order; junction bases with no gene match: 9. CDR3 region: CATNSGRNFEQYF. The CDR3 nucleotides are TGTGCCACTAATAGCGGGAGGAATTTCGAGCAGTACTTC.

The gene calls are TRBV5-1 and TRBJ2-3; perhaps TRBD2 as D (5 bases). V shed 2 bases and J shed 3 bases, with 25 bases lying between them. CDR1 and CDR2 from the germline V gene are SGHRS and YFSETQ. This CDR3 has 19 amino acids. The CDR3 loop reads CASSFAPGAAVKLTDTQYF. In DNA form, the CDR3 reads TGCGCCAGCAGCTTTGCCCCCGGAGCGGCTGTTAAATTAACAGATACGCAGTATTTT.

In this sample, this clone turned up a few times. This chain uses TRBV6-1 with TRBJ2-3, with D possibly being TRBD2 (6 bases). From germline, CDR1 is MNHNS and CDR2 SASEGT. This CDR3 has 16 amino acids. V lost 0 bases and J 6 bases, leaving 16 bases between the germline ends. The CDR3 nucleotides are TGTGCCAGCAGTGAAGCGTGGGGGTCTAGCGTGGATACGCAGTATTTT. Its translation is CASSEAWGSSVDTQYF.

The CDR3, as DNA: TGTGCCAGCAGTGAATCCCACCTCGGGAGCTATGGCTACACCTTC. It specifies CASSESHLGSYGYTF. The chain has TRBV6-1 and TRBJ1-2; no firm D call. This CDR3 is 15 amino acids long. Trimming took 2 bases from V and 4 from J, leaving 14 bases between them. The germline CDR1 and CDR2 sequences are MNHNS and SASEGT.

CDR3 sequence reads: CASSLALQGGNQPQHF. The CDR3 nucleotides read TGCGCCAGCAGCTTAGCCTTACAGGGTGGCAATCAGCCCCAGCATTTT. This sequence joins TRBV5-1 and TRBJ1-5, with D maybe TRBD1 (6 bases). Per the germline V gene, CDR1 is SGHRS and CDR2 is YFSETQ. The CDR3 covers 16 residues. V shed 2 bases and J shed 2 bases, with 14 bases lying between them. Full variable domain (missing parts from reference TRBV5-1 and TRBJ1-5): KAGVTQTPRYLIKTRGQQVTLSCSPISGHRSVSWYQQTPGQGLQFLFEYFSETQRNKGNFPGRFSGRQFSNSRSEMNVSTLELGDSALYLCASSLALQGGNQPQHFGDGTRLSIL.

The sample holds one count of this clone. This chain joins TRBV13 and TRBJ2-1, with TRBD2 matching 8 bases. V was clipped by 5 bases and J by 0 bases; unmatched bases: 3. CDR3 size: 15 residues. Germline V gene sequence: CDR1 PRHDT, CDR2 FYEKMQ (reference sequence). The chain's CDR3 is CASSKLAVSYNEQFF. CDR3 sequence (DNA): TGTGCCAGCAGCAAACTAGCGGTCTCCTACAATGAGCAGTTCTTC.

The rearrangement uses TRBV6-6 and TRBJ2-5; D not resolved. V lost 5 bases and J 4 bases, leaving 8 bases between the germline ends. CDR1 is MNHNY and CDR2 is SVGAGI in the germline V gene (reference sequence). The CDR3 contains 12 residues. This chain's CDR3 is CASSKPGETQYF. In DNA form, the CDR3 reads TGTGCCAGCAGTAAGCCGGGAGAGACCCAGTACTTC.

The V gene is TRBV6-6, the J gene TRBJ1-1; 7 bases are shared with TRBD1. Germline CDR1 is MNHNY and CDR2 is SVGAGI (reference sequence). V lost 8 bases to trimming and J lost 0 bases; unmatched junction nucleotides: 6. The CDR3 spans 14 residues. For the CDR3, the DNA is TGTGCCAGCCAGGCAGGGGGAATGAACACTGAAGCTTTCTTT. Translating gives CASQAGGMNTEAFF.

The chain carries TRBV6-6 and TRBJ2-5, with 8 positions matching TRBD2. The V and J ends lost 6 bases and 4 bases, in that order; junction bases with no gene match: 7. The CDR3 length is 14 residues. Looked up from germline, CDR1 is MNHNY and CDR2 is SVGAGI (reference sequence). CDR3 sequence: CASRAGTSRETQYF. DNA for the CDR3: TGTGCCAGCAGAGCCGGGACTAGTAGAGAGACCCAGTACTTC.